The clone carrying this T cell receptor (beta chain) was seen only once. Clones were read by immunoSEQ multiplex PCR, and TCRdb kept only the in-frame ones, dropping some. There are about 63,000 clones in the sample; around 76% occur only once, and 50% lies in the top ten. The data belong to a study of blood T cell repertoires in COVID-19. Whole-study context: From the United States, Italy and Spain came samples of acute and convalescent COVID-19.

The CDR3 has 12 residues. The germline V gene encodes CDR1 MNHEY and CDR2 SVGEGT. The germline V and J ends were trimmed by 6 bases and 9 bases, with 15 bases remaining between them. The clonotype originates from a woman aged 80 or older with acute or convalescent COVID-19. V gene TRBV6-2 or TRBV6-3 combines with J gene TRBJ2-7; possibly TRBD2 for D (5 bases). The sequenced material came from peripheral blood. Here the CDR3 DNA reads TGTGCCAGCAGCCCCGTGCTAGCAGGGCAGTACTTC. Protein product: CASSPVLAGQYF.